This T cell receptor (beta chain) was profiled in a study of blood T cell repertoires in COVID-19. Study-level background: T cells, B-cell-depleted T cells, or PBMCs provided the cDNA or gDNA that served as material.

Sequencing used immunoSEQ multiplex PCR; TCRdb keeps in-frame clones, though not all of them. The sample yields roughly 80,000 clones, about 91% seen once. The germline gives CDR1 SGDLS, CDR2 YYNGEE. Trimming shortened V by 3 bases and J by 10 bases, and 22 bases separated the two germline ends. This CDR3 has 15 residues. The sample comprised peripheral blood. J is TRBJ1-1 and V is TRBV9, with D perhaps TRBD1 (6 bases). The sequence came from an elderly woman with acute or convalescent COVID-19. CDR3 sequence reads: CASSALRAGVAGAFF. CDR3 DNA: TGTGCCAGCAGCGCCCTCCGGGCAGGGGTCGCAGGAGCTTTCTTT. Variable domain in full (rest from reference TRBV9 and TRBJ1-1): DSGVTQTPKHLITATGQRVTLRCSPRSGDLSVYWYQQSLDQGLQFLIQYYNGEERAKGNILERFSAQQFPDLHSELNLSSLELGDSALYFCASSALRAGVAGAFFGQGTRLTVV.